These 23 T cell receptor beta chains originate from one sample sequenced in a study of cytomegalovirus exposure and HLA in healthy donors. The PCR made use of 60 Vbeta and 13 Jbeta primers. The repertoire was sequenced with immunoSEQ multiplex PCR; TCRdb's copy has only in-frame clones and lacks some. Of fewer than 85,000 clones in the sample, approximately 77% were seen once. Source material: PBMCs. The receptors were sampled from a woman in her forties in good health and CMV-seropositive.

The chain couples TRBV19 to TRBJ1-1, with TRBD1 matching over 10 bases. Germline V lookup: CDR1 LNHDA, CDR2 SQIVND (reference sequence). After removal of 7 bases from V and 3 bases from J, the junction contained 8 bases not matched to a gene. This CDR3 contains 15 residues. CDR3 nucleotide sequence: TGTGCCAGTACCCGGGACAGGGGAAGGGACACTGAAGCTTTCTTT. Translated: CASTRDRGRDTEAFF.

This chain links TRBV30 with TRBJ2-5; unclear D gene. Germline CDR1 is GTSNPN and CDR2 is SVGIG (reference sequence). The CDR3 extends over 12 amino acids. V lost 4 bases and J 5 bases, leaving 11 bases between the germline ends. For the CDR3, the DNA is TGTGCCTGGAACTTAAATTTGGAGACCCAGTACTTC. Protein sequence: CAWNLNLETQYF.

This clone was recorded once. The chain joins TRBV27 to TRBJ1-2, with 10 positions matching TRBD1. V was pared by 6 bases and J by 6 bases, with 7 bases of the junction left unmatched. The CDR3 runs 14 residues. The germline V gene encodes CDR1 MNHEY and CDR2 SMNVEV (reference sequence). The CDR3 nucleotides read TGTGCCAGCAGGCCGACAGGGGGCCATCATGGCTACACCTTC. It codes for CASRPTGGHHGYTF.

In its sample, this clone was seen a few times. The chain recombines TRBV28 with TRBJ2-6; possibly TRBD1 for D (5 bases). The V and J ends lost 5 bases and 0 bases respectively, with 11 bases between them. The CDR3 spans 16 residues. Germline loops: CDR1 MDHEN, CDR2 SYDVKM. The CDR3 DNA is TGTGCCAGCAGTGTAGGGGTTTCCTCTGGGGCCAACGTCCTGACTTTC. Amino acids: CASSVGVSSGANVLTF.

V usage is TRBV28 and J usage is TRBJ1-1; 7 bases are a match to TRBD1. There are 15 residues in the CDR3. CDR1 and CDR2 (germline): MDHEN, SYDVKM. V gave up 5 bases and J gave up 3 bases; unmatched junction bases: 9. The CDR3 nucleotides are TGTGCCAGCAGTACAAGCTCGACAGGGTACACTGAAGCTTTCTTT. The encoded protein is CASSTSSTGYTEAFF.

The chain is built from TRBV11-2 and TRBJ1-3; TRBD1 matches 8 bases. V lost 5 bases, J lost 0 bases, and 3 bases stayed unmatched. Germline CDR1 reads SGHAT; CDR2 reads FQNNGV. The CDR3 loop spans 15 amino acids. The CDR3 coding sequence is TGTGCCAGCAGCCGTGGGACAGGCTCTGGAAACACCATATATTTT. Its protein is CASSRGTGSGNTIYF.

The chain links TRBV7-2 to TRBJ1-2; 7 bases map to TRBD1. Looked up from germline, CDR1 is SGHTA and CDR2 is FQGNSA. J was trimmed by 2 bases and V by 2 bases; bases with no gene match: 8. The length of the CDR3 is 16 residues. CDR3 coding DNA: TGTGCCAGCAGCTTATCCGACAGGGTCGCAAACTATGGCTACACCTTC. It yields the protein CASSLSDRVANYGYTF. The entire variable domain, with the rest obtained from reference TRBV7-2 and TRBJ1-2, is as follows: GAGVSQSPSNKVTEKGKDVELRCDPISGHTALYWYRQSLGQGLEFLIYFQGNSAPDKSGLPSDRFSAERTGGSVSTLTIQRTQQEDSAVYLCASSLSDRVANYGYTFGSGTRLTVV.

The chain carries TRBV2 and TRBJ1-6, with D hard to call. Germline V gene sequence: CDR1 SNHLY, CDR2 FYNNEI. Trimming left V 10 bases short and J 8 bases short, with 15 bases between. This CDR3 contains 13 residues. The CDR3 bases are TGTGCCACCCATCAGGAGGTAGATTCACCCCTCCACTTT. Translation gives CATHQEVDSPLHF.

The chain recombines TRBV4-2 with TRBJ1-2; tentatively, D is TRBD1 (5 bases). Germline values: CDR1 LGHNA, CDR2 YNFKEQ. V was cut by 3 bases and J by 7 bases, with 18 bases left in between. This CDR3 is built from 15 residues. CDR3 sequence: CASSQAPGGDGGYTF. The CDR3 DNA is TGTGCCAGCAGCCAGGCCCCTGGGGGGGACGGTGGCTACACCTTC.

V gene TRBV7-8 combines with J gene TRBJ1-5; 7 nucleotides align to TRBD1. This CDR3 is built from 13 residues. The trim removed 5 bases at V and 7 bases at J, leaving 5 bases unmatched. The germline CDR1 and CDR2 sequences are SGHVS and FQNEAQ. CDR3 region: CASSPDRLQPQHF. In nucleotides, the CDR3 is TGTGCCAGCAGCCCGGACAGGTTGCAGCCCCAGCATTTT.

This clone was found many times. The chain's CDR3 is CASSLGTAGEQFF. The DNA of the CDR3 is TGTGCCAGCAGTTTAGGGACAGCGGGTGAGCAGTTCTTC. The chain employs TRBV28 and TRBJ2-1; D might be TRBD1 (7 bases). In germline, CDR1 is MDHEN, CDR2 SYDVKM. The CDR3 spans 13 residues. V was cut by 2 bases and J by 9 bases, with 11 bases left in between.

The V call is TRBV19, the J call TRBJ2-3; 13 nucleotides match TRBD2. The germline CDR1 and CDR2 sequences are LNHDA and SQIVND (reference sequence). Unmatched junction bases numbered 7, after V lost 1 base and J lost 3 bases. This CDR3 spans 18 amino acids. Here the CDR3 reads CASSIGRLAGGLTDTQYF. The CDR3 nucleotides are TGTGCCAGTAGTATAGGCCGACTAGCGGGGGGCCTTACAGATACGCAGTATTTT.

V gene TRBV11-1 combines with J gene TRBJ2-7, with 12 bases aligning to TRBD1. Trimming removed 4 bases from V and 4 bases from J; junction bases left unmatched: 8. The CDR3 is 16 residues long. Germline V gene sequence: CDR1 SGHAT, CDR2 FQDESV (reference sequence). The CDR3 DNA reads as TGTGCCAGCAGCTGGCCGGGGGGACAGGGGGCGTACGAGCAGTACTTC. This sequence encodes CASSWPGGQGAYEQYF.

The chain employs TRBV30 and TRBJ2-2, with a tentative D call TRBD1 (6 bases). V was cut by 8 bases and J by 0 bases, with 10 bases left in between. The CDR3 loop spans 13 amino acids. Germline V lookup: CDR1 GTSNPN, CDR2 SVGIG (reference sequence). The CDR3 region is CAGRDTNTGELFF. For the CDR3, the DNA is TGTGCCGGCCGGGACACGAACACCGGGGAGCTGTTTTTT.

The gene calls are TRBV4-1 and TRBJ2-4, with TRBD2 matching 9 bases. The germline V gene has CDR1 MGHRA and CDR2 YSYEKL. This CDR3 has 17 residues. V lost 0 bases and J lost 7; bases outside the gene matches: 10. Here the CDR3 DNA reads TGCGCCAGCAGCCAAGATCCACCAGGGACTAGCCGGAACATTCAGTACTTC. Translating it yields CASSQDPPGTSRNIQYF.

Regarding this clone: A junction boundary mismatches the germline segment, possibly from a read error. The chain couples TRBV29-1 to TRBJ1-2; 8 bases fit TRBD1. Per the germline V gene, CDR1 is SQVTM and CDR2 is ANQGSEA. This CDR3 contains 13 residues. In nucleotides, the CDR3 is TGCAGTGCTGCGGGACAGGAGAACTATGGCTACCCCTTC. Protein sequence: CSAAGQENYGYPF.

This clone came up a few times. CDR3 protein: CASSSSGHNEQYF. The CDR3 region has the DNA TGTGCCAGCAGCTCCTCAGGGCACAACGAGCAGTACTTC. The J gene is TRBJ2-7, the V gene TRBV4-2; D is perhaps TRBD1 (5 bases). Trimming pared 5 bases from V and 5 bases from J, leaving 13 bases between. The CDR3 is made up of 13 amino acids. Germline CDR1 and CDR2: LGHNA and YNFKEQ.

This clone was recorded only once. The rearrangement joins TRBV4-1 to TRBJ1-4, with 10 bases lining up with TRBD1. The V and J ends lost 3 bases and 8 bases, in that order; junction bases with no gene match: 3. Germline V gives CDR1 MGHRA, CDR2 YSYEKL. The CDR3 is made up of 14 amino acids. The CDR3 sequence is CASSHGTGEEKLFF. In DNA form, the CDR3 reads TGCGCCAGCAGCCATGGGACAGGGGAGGAAAAACTGTTTTTT.

CDR3 nucleotide sequence: TGCGCCAGCAGCTTGGAAGGCGGGACCCTGGGCGAGCAGTACTTC. Its protein is CASSLEGGTLGEQYF. The chain has TRBV5-1 and TRBJ2-7, with D possibly matching TRBD2 (6 bases). The CDR3 consists of 15 residues. Deletions cut 0 bases from V and 6 bases from J, with 16 bases between. Germline V lookup: CDR1 SGHRS, CDR2 YFSETQ.

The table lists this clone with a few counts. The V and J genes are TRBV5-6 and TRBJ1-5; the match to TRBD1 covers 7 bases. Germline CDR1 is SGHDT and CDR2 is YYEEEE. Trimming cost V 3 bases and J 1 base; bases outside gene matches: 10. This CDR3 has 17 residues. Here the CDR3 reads CASSSKGAGLSNQPQHF. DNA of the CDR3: TGTGCCAGCAGCTCGAAGGGGGCAGGGTTGAGCAATCAGCCCCAGCATTTT.

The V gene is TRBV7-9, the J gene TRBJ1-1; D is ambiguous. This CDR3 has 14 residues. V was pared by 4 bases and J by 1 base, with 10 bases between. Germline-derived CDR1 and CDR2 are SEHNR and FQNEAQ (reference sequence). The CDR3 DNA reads TGTGCCAGCAGCTCACTGACTCCGAACACTGAAGCTTTCTTT. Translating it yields CASSSLTPNTEAFF.

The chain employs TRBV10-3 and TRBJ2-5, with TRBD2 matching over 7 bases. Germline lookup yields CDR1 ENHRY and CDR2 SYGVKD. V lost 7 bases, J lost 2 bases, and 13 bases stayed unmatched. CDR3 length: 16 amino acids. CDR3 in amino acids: CAITRNGGGPQETQYF. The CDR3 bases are TGTGCCATCACTAGGAATGGCGGGGGTCCTCAAGAGACCCAGTACTTC.

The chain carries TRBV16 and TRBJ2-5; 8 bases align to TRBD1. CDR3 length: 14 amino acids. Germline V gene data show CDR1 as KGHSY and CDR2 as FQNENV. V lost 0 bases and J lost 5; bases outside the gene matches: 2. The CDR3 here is CASSQSSGGETQYF. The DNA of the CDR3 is TGTGCCAGCAGCCAATCTTCAGGGGGCGAGACCCAGTACTTC. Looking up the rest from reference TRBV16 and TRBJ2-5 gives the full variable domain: GEEVAQTPKHLVRGEGQKAKLYCAPIKGHSYVFWYQQVLKNEFKFLISFQNENVFDETGMPKERFSAKCLPNSPCSLEIQATKLEDSAVYFCASSQSSGGETQYFGPGTRLLVL.